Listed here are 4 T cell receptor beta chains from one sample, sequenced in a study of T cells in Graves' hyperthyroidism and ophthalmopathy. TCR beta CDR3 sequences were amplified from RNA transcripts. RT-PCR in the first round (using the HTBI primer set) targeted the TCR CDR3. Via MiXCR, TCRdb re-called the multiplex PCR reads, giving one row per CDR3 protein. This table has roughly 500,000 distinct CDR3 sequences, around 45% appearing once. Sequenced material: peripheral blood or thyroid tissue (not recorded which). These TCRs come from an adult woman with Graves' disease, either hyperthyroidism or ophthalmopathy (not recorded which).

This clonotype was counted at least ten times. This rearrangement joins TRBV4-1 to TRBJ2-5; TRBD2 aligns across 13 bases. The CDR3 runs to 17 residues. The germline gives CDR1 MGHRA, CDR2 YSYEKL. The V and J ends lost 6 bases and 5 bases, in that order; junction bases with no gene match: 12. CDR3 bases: TGCGCCAGCAGACCGACCGGGACTAGCGGGATTGGGGAGACCCAGTACTTC. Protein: CASRPTGTSGIGETQYF.

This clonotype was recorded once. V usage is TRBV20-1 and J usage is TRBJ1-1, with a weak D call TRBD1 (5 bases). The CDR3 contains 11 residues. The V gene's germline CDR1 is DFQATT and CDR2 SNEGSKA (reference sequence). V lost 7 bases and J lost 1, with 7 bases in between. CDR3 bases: TGCAGTGGTGGGGCGAACACTGAAGCTTTCTTT. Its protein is CSGGANTEAFF.

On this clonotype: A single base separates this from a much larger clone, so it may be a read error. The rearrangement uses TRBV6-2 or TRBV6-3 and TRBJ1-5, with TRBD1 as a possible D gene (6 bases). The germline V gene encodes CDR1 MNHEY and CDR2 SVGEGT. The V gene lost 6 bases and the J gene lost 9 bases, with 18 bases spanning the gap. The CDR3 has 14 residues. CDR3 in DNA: TGTGCCAGCAGCCAGAGACAGGTCGAGCGGCCCCAGCATTTT. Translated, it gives CASSQRQVERPQHF.

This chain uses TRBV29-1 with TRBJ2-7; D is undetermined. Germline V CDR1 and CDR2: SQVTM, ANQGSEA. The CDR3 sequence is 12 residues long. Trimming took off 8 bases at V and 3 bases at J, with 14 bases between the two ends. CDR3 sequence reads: CSYGPVRYEQYF. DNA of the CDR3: TGCAGCTACGGACCCGTTCGCTACGAGCAGTACTTC.